These 19 T cell receptor beta chains share one sample of origin, sequenced in a study of T cell responses to AZD1222 COVID-19 vaccine. Profiling relied on immunoSEQ multiplex PCR, and the TCRdb table lists in-frame clones only, not all of them. Of under 200,000 clones listed, roughly nine tenths were seen once; the top ten hold approximately 2%. This material consisted of peripheral blood, taken on day 0 of AZD1222 vaccination. The origin of the receptors is an adult in good health.

The CDR3 sequence: CASSSGTGTNTEAFF. CDR3 coding DNA: TGTGCCAGCAGCTCAGGGACAGGAACGAACACTGAAGCTTTCTTT. The chain is built from TRBV7-3 and TRBJ1-1; TRBD1 agrees at 8 bases. The ends lost 4 bases at V and 1 base at J; junction bases unmatched: 5. The CDR3 is 15 amino acids. The germline V gene has CDR1 SGHTA and CDR2 FQGTGA.

This clone was detected only once. The chain has TRBV5-4 and TRBJ2-7; D gene unclear. The V gene's germline CDR1 is SGHNT and CDR2 YYREEE (reference sequence). Trimming pared 0 bases from V and 2 bases from J, leaving 6 bases between. This CDR3 is 13 amino acids long. CDR3 DNA: TGTGCCAGCAGCTTGGACCGAGCCTACGAGCAGTACTTC. Encoded protein: CASSLDRAYEQYF.

For the CDR3, the DNA is TGTGCCACCAGCACGGGACAGGGCGGCTACGAGCAGTACTTC. Residues: CATSTGQGGYEQYF. This rearrangement joins TRBV15 to TRBJ2-7; 9 bases line up with TRBD1. The CDR3 has 14 residues. The trim removed 4 bases at V and 3 bases at J, leaving 4 bases unmatched. CDR1 and CDR2 from the germline V gene are LNHNV and YYDKDF (reference sequence).

The V call is TRBV12-5, the J call TRBJ2-7, with a possible D match to TRBD1 (6 bases). This CDR3 spans 15 amino acids. The germline gives CDR1 LGHNT, CDR2 FRNRAP. Trimming stripped 5 bases from V and 3 bases from J, with 17 bases between. Here the CDR3 DNA reads TGTGCTAGTGGTCAAGATCCGGAACAGGGCTACGAGCAGTACTTC. This encodes CASGQDPEQGYEQYF.

The V and J genes are TRBV28 and TRBJ1-6; D gene uncertain. The ends were cut back, 6 bases at V and 9 bases at J, with 15 bases in the middle. Germline V CDR1 and CDR2: MDHEN, SYDVKM. The CDR3 totals 14 residues. CDR3 loop: CASRTQVGGSPLHF. CDR3 coding DNA: TGTGCCAGCAGAACCCAGGTAGGAGGTTCACCCCTCCACTTT.

The rearrangement joins TRBV23-1 to TRBJ2-4; 7 positions agree with TRBD1. TRBV23-1 belongs to the ORF category, with a function that is uncertain. The CDR3 extends over 19 amino acids. Trimming took 2 bases from V and 0 from J; bases not matched to a gene: 13. Here the CDR3 DNA reads TGCGCCAGCAGTCAAACAGGGGCCTTACCCGAACTAGCCAAAAACATTCAGTACTTC. Translating it yields CASSQTGALPELAKNIQYF.

The chain combines TRBV28 with TRBJ2-2; 9 bases align to TRBD1. The germline CDR1 and CDR2 sequences are MDHEN and SYDVKM. Unmatched junction bases numbered 5, after V lost 2 bases and J lost 1 base. The CDR3 contains 17 residues. The CDR3 DNA follows: TGTGCCAGCAGTTTAGATCCGGACAGGGGGAACACCGGGGAGCTGTTTTTT. The encoded protein is CASSLDPDRGNTGELFF.

The J gene is TRBJ1-6, the V gene TRBV30; 9 positions match TRBD1. V was pared by 5 bases and J by 6 bases, with 8 bases of the junction left unmatched. This CDR3 has 15 residues. Germline-derived CDR1 and CDR2 are GTSNPN and SVGIG (reference sequence). CDR3 sequence reads: CAWGTGTGLNSPLHF. The DNA for the CDR3 is TGTGCCTGGGGTACCGGGACAGGGCTTAATTCACCCCTCCACTTT.

This chain links TRBV5-4 with TRBJ2-3, with D hard to call. Looked up from germline, CDR1 is SGHNT and CDR2 is YYREEE (reference sequence). The CDR3 covers 14 residues. V shed 3 bases and J shed 5 bases, with 13 bases lying between them. DNA of the CDR3: TGTGCCAGCAGCTACTATATTGGGCAAGATACGCAGTATTTT. Amino acids: CASSYYIGQDTQYF. The variable domain in full, with the rest retrieved from reference TRBV5-4 and TRBJ2-3, is ETGVTQSPTHLIKTRGQQVTLRCSSQSGHNTVSWYQQALGQGPQFIFQYYREEENGRGNFPPRFSGLQFPNYSSELNVNALELDDSALYLCASSYYIGQDTQYFGPGTRLTVL.

The V gene is TRBV28, the J gene TRBJ1-2, with TRBD1 as a possible D gene (5 bases). V lost 2 bases, J lost 6 bases, and 19 bases lay in between. The germline gives CDR1 MDHEN, CDR2 SYDVKM. The CDR3 runs 16 residues. CDR3 nucleotide sequence: TGTGCCAGCAGTTTACCCACCTCCCGACAGTTAAATGGCTACACCTTC. Protein sequence: CASSLPTSRQLNGYTF.

The chain uses TRBV10-3 and TRBJ1-5; D unclear. There are 13 residues in the CDR3. V was pared by 11 bases and J by 3 bases, with 14 bases between. Looked up from germline, CDR1 is ENHRY and CDR2 is SYGVKD. CDR3 region: CAAQGWDNQPQHF. In nucleotides, the CDR3 is TGTGCCGCTCAAGGGTGGGACAATCAGCCCCAGCATTTT.

The V and J genes are TRBV5-1 and TRBJ1-2, with 9 bases that match TRBD1. The V gene end was trimmed by 5 bases and the J gene end by 7 bases; junction bases not matched to a gene: 12. This CDR3 contains 15 residues. The germline gives CDR1 SGHRS, CDR2 YFSETQ. DNA for the CDR3: TGCGCCAGCAGGGCCCCGGGGACAGGGTTCGGTGGCTACACCTTC. As protein: CASRAPGTGFGGYTF.

The table lists this clone with a count of one. The chain joins TRBV7-9 to TRBJ2-7; D is ambiguous. This CDR3 has 13 residues. V was trimmed by 7 bases and J by 6 bases, leaving 16 bases between them. The germline gives CDR1 SEHNR, CDR2 FQNEAQ (reference sequence). The CDR3 nucleotides read TGTGCCAGCATCCCCGCCACGGGTGGCGAGCAGTACTTC. Translating it yields CASIPATGGEQYF.

The J gene is TRBJ1-2, the V gene TRBV12-3 or TRBV12-4, with a tentative D call TRBD1 (6 bases). This CDR3 spans 13 amino acids. Trimming took off 3 bases at V and 8 bases at J, with 13 bases between the two ends. CDR3 sequence (DNA): TGTGCCAGCAGTTTTACCGGGGGCGTGGGCTACACCTTC. Translation: CASSFTGGVGYTF.

The chain recombines TRBV9 with TRBJ1-6, with TRBD1 as a possible D gene (6 bases). V lost 0 bases and J lost 10, with 14 bases in between. CDR1 is SGDLS, CDR2 YYNGEE, per germline. The CDR3 consists of 15 residues. Here the CDR3 reads CASSVAQTGNSPLHF. DNA for the CDR3: TGTGCCAGCAGCGTAGCCCAGACAGGAAACTCACCCCTCCACTTT.

Of note for this clone: At one end the junction does not follow the germline gene, possibly because of a read error. V and J are TRBV27 and TRBJ2-3; 9 bases agree with TRBD2. Germline V gene lookup returns CDR1 MNHEY and CDR2 SMNVEV (reference sequence). There are 19 residues in the CDR3. CDR3 coding DNA: TGTGCCAGCAGTCTATCCATGTGGCTAGCGGGGATAAGTCTAGGTACGCAGTATTTT. As protein: CASSLSMWLAGISLGTQYF.

This clone was counted once. The chain joins TRBV6-2 or TRBV6-3 to TRBJ2-1; 9 nucleotides align to TRBD2. J was trimmed by 2 bases and V by 3 bases; bases with no gene match: 14. In germline, CDR1 is MNHEY, CDR2 SVGEGT. This CDR3 region has 19 residues. CDR3 DNA: TGTGCCAGCAGTTATTTTAAGCGGGGGGCCCGATCCCCCTACAATGAGCAGTTCTTC. Protein: CASSYFKRGARSPYNEQFF.

This CDR3 reads CASSLSGAEGTDTQYF. DNA for the CDR3: TGTGCCAGCAGCTTAAGTGGGGCAGAAGGGACAGATACGCAGTATTTT. The rearrangement joins TRBV11-3 to TRBJ2-3; maybe TRBD1 (5 bases). The CDR3 contains 16 residues. The germline CDR1 and CDR2 sequences are SGHNT and YENEEA. Between the trimmed V and J ends, which lost 2 bases and 3 bases, there was a span of 15 bases.

The chain has TRBV5-8 and TRBJ2-2, with TRBD2 matching 10 bases. The V segment lost 1 base and the J segment 4 bases; nucleotides outside the gene matches: 4. CDR3 size: 16 residues. CDR1 is SGHTS, CDR2 YDEGEE, per germline. The CDR3 nucleotides read TGTGCCAGCAGCTTGCTAGCGGGAGCGGGCACCGGGGAGCTGTTTTTT. Residues: CASSLLAGAGTGELFF. Full variable domain (rest looked up from reference TRBV5-8 and TRBJ2-2): EAGVTQSPTHLIKTRGQQATLRCSPISGHTSVYWYQQALGLGLQFLLWYDEGEERNRGNFPPRFSGRQFPNYSSELNVNALELEDSALYLCASSLLAGAGTGELFFGEGSRLTVL.